A single sample is the source of the 28 T cell receptor beta chains below, sequenced in a study of response to subunit inactivated influenza vaccine. TCRdb processed the RT-PCR reads anew with MiXCR; each CDR3 protein has one entry. Among about 540,000 distinct CDR3 sequences, 20% to 25% were seen once, and the ten largest hold 2.5% to 3%. Separately, the same data were catalogued under a study of T cells expressing NK-cell markers. That publication notes: The authors made TCR beta cDNA libraries by 5'RACE template switching. This switching added a universal primer site and UMIs.

This sample comprised CD4+ T cells sorted from PBMCs, obtained approximately 13 days after vaccination. The receptors come from a man in his fifties or sixties who received an inactivated influenza vaccine.

This clonotype was counted between two and nine times. This sequence joins TRBV29-1 and TRBJ2-3; D possibly corresponds to TRBD1 (6 bases). This CDR3 has 13 amino acids. Germline assignment: CDR1 SQVTM and CDR2 ANQGSEA. V shed 6 bases and J shed 6 bases, with 16 bases lying between them. The CDR3 region is CSVRLNQGDTQYF. DNA of the CDR3: TGCAGCGTCCGTTTGAATCAGGGGGATACGCAGTATTTT.

This clonotype was detected a few times. The chain employs TRBV29-1 and TRBJ1-5, with TRBD1 identical over 7 bases. The V gene's germline CDR1 is SQVTM and CDR2 ANQGSEA. The CDR3 is 14 amino acids. The junction had 9 bases not matched to a gene; V was cut back by 6 bases and J by 4 bases. In DNA, the CDR3 is TGCAGCGTGATCGGGACAGATAGTAATCAGCCCCAGCATTTT. This gives the protein CSVIGTDSNQPQHF.

This clonotype was seen a few times. This chain links TRBV21-1 with TRBJ2-7; the table's TRBD1 call for D was not verified on the DNA. TRBV21-1 is reported as a pseudogene. The CDR3 covers 15 residues. The CDR3 loop is CASSSRFGTSYEQYF. In DNA form, the CDR3 reads TGTGCCAGCAGCTCCCGTTTTGGGACCTCCTACGAGCAGTACTTC.

The CDR3: CASSLVSGGSSGNTIYF. The CDR3 nucleotides read TGTGCCAGCAGCTTAGTGTCGGGGGGGAGCTCTGGAAACACCATATATTTT. The chain employs TRBV7-2 and TRBJ1-3; TRBD1 is a possible D gene (5 bases). The CDR3 length is 17 residues. V lost 1 base, J lost 0 bases, and 13 bases lay in between. CDR1 is SGHTA and CDR2 is FQGNSA in the germline V gene. Complete variable domain (other parts from reference TRBV7-2 and TRBJ1-3): GAGVSQSPSNKVTEKGKDVELRCDPISGHTALYWYRQSLGQGLEFLIYFQGNSAPDKSGLPSDRFSAERTGGSVSTLTIQRTQQEDSAVYLCASSLVSGGSSGNTIYFGEGSWLTVV.

In its sample, this clonotype was seen once. The rearrangement uses TRBV24-1 and TRBJ2-7; D remains ambiguous. Germline assignment: CDR1 KGHDR and CDR2 SFDVKD. The CDR3 is 12 residues long. The V gene lost 1 base and the J gene lost 6 bases, with 6 bases spanning the gap. The CDR3 nucleotides are TGTGCCACCAGTGATTTTCGAGGCGAGCAGTACTTC. This translates into CATSDFRGEQYF.

The rearrangement links TRBV29-1 to TRBJ2-1; D perhaps matches TRBD2 (5 bases). Trimming pared 7 bases from V and 3 bases from J, leaving 19 bases between. Germline V CDR1 and CDR2: SQVTM, ANQGSEA. This CDR3 is built from 15 residues. CDR3 coding DNA: TGCAGCGCAGTACTCAGGAGGCCGCACTACAATGAGCAGTTCTTC. Amino acid sequence: CSAVLRRPHYNEQFF.

The chain joins TRBV4-2 to TRBJ2-3; a weak D match, TRBD2 (6 bases). V was clipped by 1 base and J by 2 bases, with 13 bases between them. Germline V gene sequence: CDR1 LGHNA, CDR2 YNFKEQ. This CDR3 region has 16 residues. CDR3 DNA: TGTGCCAGCAGCCAAGGGGGCGGGGTACACACAGATACGCAGTATTTT. This codes for CASSQGGGVHTDTQYF.

This sequence joins TRBV29-1 and TRBJ1-2, with 9 positions matching TRBD1. Germline values: CDR1 SQVTM, CDR2 ANQGSEA. The trim removed 6 bases at V and 1 base at J, leaving 9 bases unmatched. The CDR3 extends over 15 amino acids. CDR3: CSVLDRGNHNYGYTF. Written as DNA, the CDR3 is TGCAGCGTCTTGGACAGGGGCAACCATAACTATGGCTACACCTTC.

This clonotype came up a few times. V is TRBV9 and J is TRBJ2-1, with a weak D call TRBD2 (5 bases). The ends were cut back, 5 bases at V and 10 bases at J, with 13 bases in the middle. The CDR3 covers 12 residues. From germline, CDR1 is SGDLS and CDR2 YYNGEE. CDR3 sequence: CASSPTAGEQFF. CDR3 DNA: TGTGCCAGCAGTCCAACGGCGGGCGAGCAGTTCTTC.

This CDR3 reads CASSLDATSGYNEQFF. The CDR3 nucleotides read TGCGCCAGCAGCTTGGACGCGACTAGCGGGTACAATGAGCAGTTCTTC. The V and J genes are TRBV5-1 and TRBJ2-1; TRBD2 matches 10 bases. Germline CDR1 and CDR2: SGHRS and YFSETQ. This CDR3 region has 16 residues. V shed 0 bases and J 4 bases; nucleotides not matched to a gene: 4.

The rearrangement uses TRBV6-1 and TRBJ2-6, with TRBD2 as a possible D gene (5 bases). With 8 bases removed from V and 2 bases from J, the gap between germline ends came to 19 bases. Germline CDR1 is MNHNS and CDR2 is SASEGT. The length of the CDR3 is 17 residues. The DNA of the CDR3 is TGTGCCAGCGCTAAAAGCGTAGGAGGCGCTGGGGCCAACGTCCTGACTTTC. Translating it yields CASAKSVGGAGANVLTF.

In this sample, this clonotype turned up a few times. The J gene is TRBJ2-2, the V gene TRBV5-5; D gene uncertain. Germline CDR1 SGHKS, CDR2 YYEKEE (reference sequence). V gave up 1 base and J gave up 5 bases, with 12 bases separating them. The CDR3 length is 15 residues. CDR3 in DNA: TGTGCCAGCAGCTTGAAACCCTTAGGAACCGGGGAGCTGTTTTTT. As protein: CASSLKPLGTGELFF.

This clonotype has a handful of counts. In DNA form, the CDR3 reads TGTGCCAGCAGCTTATGGAGGGAATCCGGGGCCAACGTCCTGACTTTC. Encoded protein: CASSLWRESGANVLTF. V is TRBV7-2 and J is TRBJ2-6, with D tentatively TRBD2 (6 bases). The germline V gene encodes CDR1 SGHTA and CDR2 FQGNSA. The V and J ends lost 2 bases and 4 bases respectively, with 12 bases between them. The CDR3 extends over 16 amino acids.

In its sample, this clonotype was seen a few times. The CDR3 DNA reads TGCAGTGCTAGAGATACACTCTTGGCCGCCTACAATGAGCAGTTCTTC. Translated, it gives CSARDTLLAAYNEQFF. The chain uses TRBV20-1 and TRBJ2-1, with no clear D. The CDR3 totals 16 residues. The germline CDR1 and CDR2 sequences are DFQATT and SNEGSKA (reference sequence). Trimming shortened V by 0 bases and J by 2 bases, and 14 bases separated the two germline ends.

In this sample, this clonotype turned up a few times. For the CDR3, the DNA is TGTGCCACCAGCAGTGGGACAGGGAGACTCTATGGCTACACCTTC. It encodes CATSSGTGRLYGYTF. The rearrangement joins TRBV15 to TRBJ1-2; 9 bases match TRBD1. The J segment lost 4 bases and the V segment lost 3 bases, leaving 6 bases of the junction unmatched. This CDR3 has 15 amino acids. Germline V CDR1 and CDR2: LNHNV, YYDKDF (reference sequence).

In DNA, the CDR3 is TGTGCCAGTACTACCCCTCGACTAGCGGGTCCTTTTTACGAGCAGTACTTC. Its translation: CASTTPRLAGPFYEQYF. This chain joins TRBV6-2 or TRBV6-3 and TRBJ2-7, with 10 positions matching TRBD2. V lost 9 bases, J lost 4 bases, and 18 bases stayed unmatched. The CDR3 is made up of 17 amino acids. Germline V gene data show CDR1 as MNHEY and CDR2 as SVGEGT.

This clonotype was detected many times. The rearrangement links TRBV20-1 to TRBJ2-1, with TRBD2 matching over 14 bases. Looked up from germline, CDR1 is DFQATT and CDR2 is SNEGSKA (reference sequence). The CDR3 sequence is 14 residues long. V lost 1 base to trimming and J lost 7 bases; unmatched junction nucleotides: 0. CDR3 nucleotides: TGCAGTGCTAGAGGGACTAGCGGGGGGAATGAGCAGTTCTTC. Translated: CSARGTSGGNEQFF.

This clonotype was seen many times. J is TRBJ2-2 and V is TRBV29-1; a weak D match, TRBD1 (5 bases). The germline V gene has CDR1 SQVTM and CDR2 ANQGSEA. This CDR3 comprises 14 residues. CDR3 DNA: TGCGGATTCCAGGAGCAGGGAATCACCGGGGAGCTGTTTTTT. Residues: CGFQEQGITGELFF.

This clonotype was seen a few times. V is TRBV20-1 and J is TRBJ2-7; D could derive from TRBD1 or TRBD2 (5 bases each). Germline CDR1 and CDR2: DFQATT and SNEGSKA (reference sequence). This CDR3 is built from 14 residues. With 6 bases removed from V and 6 bases from J, the gap between germline ends came to 21 bases. This CDR3 is CSASGPTGLSEQYF. The CDR3 coding sequence is TGCAGTGCCAGTGGTCCCACGGGGCTCTCCGAGCAGTACTTC.

This clonotype was seen only a few times. The chain uses TRBV9 and TRBJ1-6, with 7 bases lining up with TRBD1. Looked up from germline, CDR1 is SGDLS and CDR2 is YYNGEE. The length of the CDR3 is 16 residues. The junction had 0 bases not matched to a gene; V was cut back by 0 bases and J by 0 bases. The CDR3 DNA follows: TGTGCCAGCAGCGTAGACAGGGGCTCCTATAATTCACCCCTCCACTTT. Translation gives CASSVDRGSYNSPLHF.

This clonotype came up a few times. This chain connects TRBV5-1 to TRBJ2-2; the match to TRBD2 covers 7 bases. The germline V gene encodes CDR1 SGHRS and CDR2 YFSETQ. Unmatched junction bases numbered 1, after V lost 4 bases and J lost 4 bases. CDR3 length equals 13 residues. Here the CDR3 DNA reads TGCGCCAGCAGCCGGGAGGTCACCGGGGAGCTGTTTTTT. Its protein product is CASSREVTGELFF. Together with reference TRBV5-1 and TRBJ2-2, the CDR3 gives the full variable domain: KAGVTQTPRYLIKTRGQQVTLSCSPISGHRSVSWYQQTPGQGLQFLFEYFSETQRNKGNFPGRFSGRQFSNSRSEMNVSTLELGDSALYLCASSREVTGELFFGEGSRLTVL.

The chain carries TRBV5-1 and TRBJ1-1, with unresolved D. The germline V gene encodes CDR1 SGHRS and CDR2 YFSETQ. V lost 5 bases to trimming and J lost 1 base, with 12 bases between them. The CDR3 extends over 14 amino acids. The CDR3 coding sequence is TGCGCCAGCAGGGAAACAGCTAAGAACACTGAAGCTTTCTTT. Translation: CASRETAKNTEAFF.

This clonotype was seen at least ten times. The genes are TRBV20-1 and TRBJ2-3, with D unresolved. The ends were cut back, 0 bases at V and 5 bases at J, with 21 bases in the middle. CDR1 DFQATT and CDR2 SNEGSKA come from the germline V gene (reference sequence). The CDR3 loop spans 17 amino acids. The CDR3 spells CSARDPQAQTSGDTQYF. Here the CDR3 DNA reads TGCAGTGCTAGAGATCCTCAGGCACAAACCTCGGGAGATACGCAGTATTTT.

In nucleotides, the CDR3 is TGCAGTGTTCCCCGGAGGAACACCATATATTTT. It translates to CSVPRRNTIYF. The chain links TRBV20-1 to TRBJ1-3, with unresolved D. Trimming removed 7 bases at V and 7 bases at J, with 11 bases between. CDR3 length: 11 amino acids. Per the germline V gene, CDR1 is DFQATT and CDR2 is SNEGSKA (reference sequence).

V gene TRBV15 combines with J gene TRBJ1-1; D not resolved. Trimming took off 3 bases at V and 1 base at J, with 12 bases between the two ends. CDR3 length equals 15 residues. Germline CDR1 LNHNV, CDR2 YYDKDF (reference sequence). This CDR3 reads CATSRLGSGNTEAFF. In DNA form, the CDR3 reads TGTGCCACCAGCAGGCTAGGGTCGGGGAACACTGAAGCTTTCTTT. Together with reference TRBV15 and TRBJ1-1, the CDR3 gives the full variable domain: DAMVIQNPRYQVTQFGKPVTLSCSQTLNHNVMYWYQQKSSQAPKLLFHYYDKDFNNEADTPDNFQSRRPNTSFCFLDIRSPGLGDTAMYLCATSRLGSGNTEAFFGQGTRLTVV.

In this sample, this clonotype turned up many times. The V call is TRBV5-1, the J call TRBJ2-3; D may be TRBD2 (6 bases). The V end lost 4 bases, the J end lost 3 bases, and 12 bases lay between the germline ends. The CDR3 contains 14 residues. From germline, CDR1 is SGHRS and CDR2 YFSETQ. Written as DNA, the CDR3 is TGCGCCAGCAGCCAGGGACTCCGAACAGATACGCAGTATTTT. Translated: CASSQGLRTDTQYF.

This clonotype was seen only a few times. The chain couples TRBV18 to TRBJ2-2, with D uncertain. V was trimmed by 4 bases and J by 6 bases, leaving 18 bases between them. Germline CDR1 and CDR2: KGHSH and LQKENI. The CDR3 spans 16 residues. The CDR3 spells CASSLKGGEFPGELFF. The DNA for the CDR3 is TGTGCCAGCTCACTTAAAGGTGGAGAATTTCCCGGGGAGCTGTTTTTT.

In its sample, this clonotype was seen many times. As DNA, the CDR3 is TGCAGTGCGCCGTGGTCTGGGGCCTACAATGAGCAGTTCTTC. Its protein is CSAPWSGAYNEQFF. The chain carries TRBV20-1 and TRBJ2-1; no definite D call. V lost 6 bases and J 2 bases, leaving 14 bases between the germline ends. CDR3 size: 14 residues. Germline loops: CDR1 DFQATT, CDR2 SNEGSKA (reference sequence).